This T cell receptor beta chain was retrieved from a study of blood T cells in healthy people across ages. Findings and limits, study-wide: Nothing was known about donor CMV status, and this possibly confounded expanded clonotype changes.

The V gene lost 0 bases and the J gene lost 4 bases, with 12 bases spanning the gap. Germline V gene data show CDR1 as MNHEY and CDR2 as SMNVEV (reference sequence). The CDR3 sequence is 15 residues long. Per-sample PBMC isolation yielded at least 6.5 million cells. Per sample, no less than 5 micrograms of total RNA were extracted. For the second PCR, which ran for roughly 7 to 11 cycles, a sample-barcoded 5' primer and a J-beta primer mix were used. TCRdb reanalysed the 5' RACE reads using MiXCR and keeps one entry per CDR3 protein. This table holds about 1.6 million distinct CDR3 sequences, roughly 32% found once. This clonotype was observed many times. Its antigen is currently unknown.

This chain links TRBV27 with TRBJ1-1; D is perhaps TRBD1 (6 bases). Material: blood. The TCR comes from a woman aged 25-40 years in good health. CDR3 sequence reads: CASSLSPTGTTEAFF. The CDR3 DNA sequence: TGTGCCAGCAGTTTATCCCCCACAGGGACCACTGAAGCTTTCTTT.